This T cell receptor (beta chain) was profiled in a study of CD8 T cells in Susac syndrome. In the study overall: At the time of blood draw, patients with Susac syndrome were therapy-naive, receiving corticosteroids, or receiving intravenous immunoglobulin alone. Study-level findings and limits: Around 16 Susac-specific public clones were found in total CD8+ repertoires and four to six in CD8+ TEMRA repertoires.

Staining for CD27 and CD45RA delineated memory subsets for TEMRA sorting. Germline values: CDR1 SGDLS, CDR2 YYNGEE. V dropped 0 bases and J dropped 4 bases, with 23 bases sitting between them. CDR3 length equals 18 residues. RNA was extracted with the RNeasy kit, and a quantity of roughly 0.45 to 1 ug was reverse transcribed using random hexamers. An immunoSEQ multiplex PCR generated amplified TCR beta CDR3 products spanning 54 Vbeta and 13 Jbeta. TCRdb reprocessed the immunoSEQ multiplex PCR reads via MiXCR and lists one record per CDR3 protein. This table has about 2,600 distinct CDR3 sequences, roughly 80% appearing once. Remarks on this clonotype: The antigen is unknown.

Sequenced input: CD8+ TEMRA cells from PBMCs. This sample's subset: FACS-sorted terminally differentiated effector memory CD8+ T cells re-expressing CD45RA (CD8+ TEMRA). The source of this sequence is a human donor with Susac syndrome. The chain couples TRBV9 to TRBJ2-7; D remains unclear. In DNA, the CDR3 is TGTGCCAGCAGCGTAGGCCTCTTGCCGGCGGCCCCTCCATACGAGCAGTACTTC. Its protein is CASSVGLLPAAPPYEQYF.